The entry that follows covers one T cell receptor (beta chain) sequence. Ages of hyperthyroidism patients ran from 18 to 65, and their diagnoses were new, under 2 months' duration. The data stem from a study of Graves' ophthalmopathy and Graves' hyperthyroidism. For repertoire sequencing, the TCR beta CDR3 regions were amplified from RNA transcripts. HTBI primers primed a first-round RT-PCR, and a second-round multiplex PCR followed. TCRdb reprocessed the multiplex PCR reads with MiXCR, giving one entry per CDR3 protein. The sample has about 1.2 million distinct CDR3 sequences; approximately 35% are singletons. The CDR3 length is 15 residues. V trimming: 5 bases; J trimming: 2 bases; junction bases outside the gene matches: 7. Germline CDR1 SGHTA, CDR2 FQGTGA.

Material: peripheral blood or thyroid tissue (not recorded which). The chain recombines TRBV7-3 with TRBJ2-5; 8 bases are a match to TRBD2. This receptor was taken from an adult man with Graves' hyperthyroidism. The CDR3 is CASSPSAGEQETQYF. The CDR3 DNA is TGTGCCAGCAGCCCCTCAGCGGGAGAGCAAGAGACCCAGTACTTC.